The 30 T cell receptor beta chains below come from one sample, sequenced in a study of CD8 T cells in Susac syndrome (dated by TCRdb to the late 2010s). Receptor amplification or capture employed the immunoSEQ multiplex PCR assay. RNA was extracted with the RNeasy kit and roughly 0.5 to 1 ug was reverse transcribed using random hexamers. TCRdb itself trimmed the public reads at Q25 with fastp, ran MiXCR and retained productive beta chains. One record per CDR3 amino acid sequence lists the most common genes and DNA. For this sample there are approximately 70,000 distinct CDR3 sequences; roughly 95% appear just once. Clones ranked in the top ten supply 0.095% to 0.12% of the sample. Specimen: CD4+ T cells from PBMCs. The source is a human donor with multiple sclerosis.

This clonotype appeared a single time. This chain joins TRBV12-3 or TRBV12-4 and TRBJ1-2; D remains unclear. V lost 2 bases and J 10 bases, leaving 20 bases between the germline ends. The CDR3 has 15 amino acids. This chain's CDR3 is CASSLFPTSSRDYTF. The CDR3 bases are TGTGCCAGCAGTTTATTCCCGACCTCTTCGAGGGACTACACCTTC.

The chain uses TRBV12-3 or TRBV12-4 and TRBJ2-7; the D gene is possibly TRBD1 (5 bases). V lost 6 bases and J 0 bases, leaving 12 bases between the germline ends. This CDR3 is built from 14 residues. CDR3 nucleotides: TGTGCCAGCAGGTCTCAGGGAAACTCCTACGAGCAGTACTTC. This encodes CASRSQGNSYEQYF.

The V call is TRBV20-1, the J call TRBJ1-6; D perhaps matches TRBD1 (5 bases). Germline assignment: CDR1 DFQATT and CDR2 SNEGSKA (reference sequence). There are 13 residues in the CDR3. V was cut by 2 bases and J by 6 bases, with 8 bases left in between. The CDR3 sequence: CSARFDSNSPLHF. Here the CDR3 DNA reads TGCAGTGCTAGATTTGACAGTAATTCACCCCTCCACTTT.

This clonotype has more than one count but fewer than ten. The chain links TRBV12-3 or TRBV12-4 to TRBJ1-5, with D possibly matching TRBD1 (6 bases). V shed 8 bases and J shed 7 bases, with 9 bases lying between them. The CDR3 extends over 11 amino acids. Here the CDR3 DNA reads TGTGCCAGCCGAGGGGGACAGCCCCAGCATTTT. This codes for CASRGGQPQHF.

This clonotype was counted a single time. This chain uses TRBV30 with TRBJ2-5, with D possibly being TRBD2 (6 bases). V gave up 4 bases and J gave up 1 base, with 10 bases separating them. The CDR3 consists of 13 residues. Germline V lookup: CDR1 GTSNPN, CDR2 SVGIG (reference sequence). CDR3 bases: TGTGCCTGGACAGGAGGGCGCCAAGAGACCCAGTACTTC. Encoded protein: CAWTGGRQETQYF.

The CDR3 coding sequence is TGTGCCAGCAGTTACTCGATGGGGGCCTCCTACGAGCAGTACTTC. It translates to CASSYSMGASYEQYF. The chain employs TRBV6-5 and TRBJ2-7; perhaps TRBD1 as D (6 bases). Germline V gene lookup returns CDR1 MNHEY and CDR2 SVGAGI. The CDR3 is made up of 15 amino acids. Trimming stripped 0 bases from V and 0 bases from J, with 9 bases between.

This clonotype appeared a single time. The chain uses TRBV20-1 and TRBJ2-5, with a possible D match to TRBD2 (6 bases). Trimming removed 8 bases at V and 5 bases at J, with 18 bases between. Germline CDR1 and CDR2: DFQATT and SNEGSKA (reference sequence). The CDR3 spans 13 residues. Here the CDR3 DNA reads TGCAGTCCGTACGGCGGGGTGGGGGAGACCCAGTACTTC. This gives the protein CSPYGGVGETQYF.

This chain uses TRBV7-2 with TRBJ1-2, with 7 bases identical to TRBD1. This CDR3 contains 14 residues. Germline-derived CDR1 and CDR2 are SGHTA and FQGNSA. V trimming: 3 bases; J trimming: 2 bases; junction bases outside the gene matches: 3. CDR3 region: CASSFSQGNYGYTF. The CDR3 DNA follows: TGTGCCAGCAGCTTCTCACAGGGGAACTATGGCTACACCTTC.

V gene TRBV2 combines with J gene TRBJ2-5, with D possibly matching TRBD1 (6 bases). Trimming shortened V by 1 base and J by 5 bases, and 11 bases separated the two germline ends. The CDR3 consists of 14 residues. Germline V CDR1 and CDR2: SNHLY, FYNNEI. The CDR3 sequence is CASSEDRVGETQYF. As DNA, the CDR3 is TGTGCCAGCAGTGAAGACAGGGTCGGCGAGACCCAGTACTTC.

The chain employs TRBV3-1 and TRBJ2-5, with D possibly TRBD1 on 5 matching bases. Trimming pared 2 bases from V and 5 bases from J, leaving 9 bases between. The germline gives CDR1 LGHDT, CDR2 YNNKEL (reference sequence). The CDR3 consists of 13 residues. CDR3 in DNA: TGTGCCAGCAGCCAAAGGGGAAGGGAGACCCAGTACTTC. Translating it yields CASSQRGRETQYF.

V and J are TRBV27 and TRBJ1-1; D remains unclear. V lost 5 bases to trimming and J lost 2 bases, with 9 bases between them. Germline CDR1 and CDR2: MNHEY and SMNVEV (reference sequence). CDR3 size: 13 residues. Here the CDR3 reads CASSAPKNTEAFF. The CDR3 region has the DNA TGTGCCAGCAGTGCCCCCAAAAACACTGAAGCTTTCTTT.

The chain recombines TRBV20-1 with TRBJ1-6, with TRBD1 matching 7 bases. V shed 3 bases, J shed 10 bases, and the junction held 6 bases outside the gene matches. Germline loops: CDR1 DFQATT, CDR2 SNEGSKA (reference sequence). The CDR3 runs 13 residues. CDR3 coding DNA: TGCAGTGCTAGGACAGGGAGTCGGTCACCCCTCCACTTT. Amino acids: CSARTGSRSPLHF.

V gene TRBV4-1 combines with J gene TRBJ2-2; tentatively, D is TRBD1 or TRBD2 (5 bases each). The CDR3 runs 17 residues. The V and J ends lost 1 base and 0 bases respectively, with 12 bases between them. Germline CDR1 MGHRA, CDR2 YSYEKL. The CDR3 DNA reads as TGCGCCAGCAGCCAAGGTTGGGGGAGCGCGAACACCGGGGAGCTGTTTTTT. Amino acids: CASSQGWGSANTGELFF.

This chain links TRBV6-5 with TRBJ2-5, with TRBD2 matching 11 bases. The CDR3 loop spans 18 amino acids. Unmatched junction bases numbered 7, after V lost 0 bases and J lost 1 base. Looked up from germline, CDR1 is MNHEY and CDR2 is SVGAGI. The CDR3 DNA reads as TGTGCCAGCAGTTACTCCGGCCTAGCGGGGGGCCTCCAAGAGACCCAGTACTTC. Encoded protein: CASSYSGLAGGLQETQYF.

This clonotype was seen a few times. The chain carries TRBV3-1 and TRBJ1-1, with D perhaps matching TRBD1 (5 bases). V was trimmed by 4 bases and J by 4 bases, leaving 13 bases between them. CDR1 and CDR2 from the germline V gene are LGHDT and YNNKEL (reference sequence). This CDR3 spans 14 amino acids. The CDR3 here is CASSLRGGGTEAFF. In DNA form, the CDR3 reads TGTGCCAGCAGCCTGCGGGGGGGAGGCACTGAAGCTTTCTTT.

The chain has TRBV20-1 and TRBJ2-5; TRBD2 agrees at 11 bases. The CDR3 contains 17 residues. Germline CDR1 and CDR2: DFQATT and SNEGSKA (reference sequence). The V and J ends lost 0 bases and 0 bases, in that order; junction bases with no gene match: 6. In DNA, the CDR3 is TGCAGTGCTAGAGATCCCCTAGCGGGGGGAAACCAAGAGACCCAGTACTTC. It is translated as CSARDPLAGGNQETQYF.

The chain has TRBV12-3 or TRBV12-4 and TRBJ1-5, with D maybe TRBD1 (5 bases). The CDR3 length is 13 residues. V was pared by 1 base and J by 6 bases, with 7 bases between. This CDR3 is CASSLGGIQPQHF. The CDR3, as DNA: TGTGCCAGCAGTTTAGGGGGGATTCAGCCCCAGCATTTT.

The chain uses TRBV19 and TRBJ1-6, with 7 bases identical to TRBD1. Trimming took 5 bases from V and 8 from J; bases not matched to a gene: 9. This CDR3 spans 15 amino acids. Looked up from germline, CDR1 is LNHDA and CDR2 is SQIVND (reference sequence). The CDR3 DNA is TGTGCCAGTAGTCAAGCAGGGGGTTCGGATTCACCCCTCCACTTT. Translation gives CASSQAGGSDSPLHF.

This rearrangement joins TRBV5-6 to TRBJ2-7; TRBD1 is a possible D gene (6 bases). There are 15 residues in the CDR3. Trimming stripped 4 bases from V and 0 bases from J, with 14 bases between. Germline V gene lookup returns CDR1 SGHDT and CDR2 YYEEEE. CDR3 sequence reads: CASSRQGSSSYEQYF. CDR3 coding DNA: TGTGCCAGCAGCCGTCAGGGGAGCAGCTCCTACGAGCAGTACTTC. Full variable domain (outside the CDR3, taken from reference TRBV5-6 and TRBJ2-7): DAGVTQSPTHLIKTRGQQVTLRCSPKSGHDTVSWYQQALGQGPQFIFQYYEEEERQRGNFPDRFSGHQFPNYSSELNVNALLLGDSALYLCASSRQGSSSYEQYFGPGTRLTVT.

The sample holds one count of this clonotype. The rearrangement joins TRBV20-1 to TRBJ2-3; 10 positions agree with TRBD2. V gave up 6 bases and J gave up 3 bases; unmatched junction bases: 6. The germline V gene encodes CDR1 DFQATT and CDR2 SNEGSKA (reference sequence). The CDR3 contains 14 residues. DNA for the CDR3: TGCAGTGCGCCTAGCGGGGGTCGGACAGATACGCAGTATTTT. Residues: CSAPSGGRTDTQYF.

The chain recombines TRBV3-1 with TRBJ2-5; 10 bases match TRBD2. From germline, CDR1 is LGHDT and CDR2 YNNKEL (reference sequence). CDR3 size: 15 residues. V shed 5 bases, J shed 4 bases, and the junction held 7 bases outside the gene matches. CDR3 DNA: TGTGCCAGCAGCTTAAGCGGGGGGGCCGGAGAGACCCAGTACTTC. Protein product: CASSLSGGAGETQYF.

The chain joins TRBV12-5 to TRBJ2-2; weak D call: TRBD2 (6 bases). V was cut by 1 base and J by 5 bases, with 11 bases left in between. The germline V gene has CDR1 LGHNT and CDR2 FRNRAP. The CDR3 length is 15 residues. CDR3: CASGLDGRGTGELFF. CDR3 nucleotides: TGTGCTAGTGGTTTGGACGGCCGGGGGACCGGGGAGCTGTTTTTT.

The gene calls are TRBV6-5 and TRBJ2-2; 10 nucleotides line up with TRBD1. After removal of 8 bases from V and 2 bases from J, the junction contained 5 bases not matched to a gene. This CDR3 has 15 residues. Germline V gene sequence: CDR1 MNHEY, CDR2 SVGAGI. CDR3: CASSRDRGNTGELFF. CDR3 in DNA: TGTGCCAGCTCCCGGGACAGGGGTAACACCGGGGAGCTGTTTTTT.

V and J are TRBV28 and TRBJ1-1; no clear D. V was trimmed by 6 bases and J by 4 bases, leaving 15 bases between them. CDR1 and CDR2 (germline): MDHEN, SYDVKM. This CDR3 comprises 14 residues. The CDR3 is CASSTPRRSTEAFF. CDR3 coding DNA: TGTGCCAGCAGCACCCCCAGGCGAAGCACTGAAGCTTTCTTT.

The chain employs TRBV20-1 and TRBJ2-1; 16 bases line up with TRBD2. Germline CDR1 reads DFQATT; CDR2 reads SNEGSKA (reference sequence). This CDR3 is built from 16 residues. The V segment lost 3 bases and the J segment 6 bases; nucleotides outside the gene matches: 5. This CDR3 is CSASPGLAGGRNEQFF. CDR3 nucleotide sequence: TGCAGTGCTAGCCCGGGACTAGCGGGGGGGCGCAATGAGCAGTTCTTC.

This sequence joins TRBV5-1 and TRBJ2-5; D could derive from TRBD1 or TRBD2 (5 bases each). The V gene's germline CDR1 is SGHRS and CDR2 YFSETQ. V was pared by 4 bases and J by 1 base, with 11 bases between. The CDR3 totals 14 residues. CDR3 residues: CASSIGTVQETQYF. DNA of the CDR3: TGCGCCAGCAGCATCGGGACGGTCCAAGAGACCCAGTACTTC.

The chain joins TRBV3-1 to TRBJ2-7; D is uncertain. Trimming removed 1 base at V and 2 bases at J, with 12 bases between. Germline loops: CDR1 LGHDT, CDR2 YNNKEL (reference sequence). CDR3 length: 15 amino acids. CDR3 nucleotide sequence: TGTGCCAGCAGCCAAGTATGGGTTAAACCCTACGAGCAGTACTTC. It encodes CASSQVWVKPYEQYF.

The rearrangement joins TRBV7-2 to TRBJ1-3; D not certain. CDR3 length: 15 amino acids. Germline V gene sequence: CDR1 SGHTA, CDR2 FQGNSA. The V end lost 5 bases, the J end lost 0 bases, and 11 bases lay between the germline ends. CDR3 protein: CASSPFKSSGNTIYF. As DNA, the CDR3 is TGTGCCAGCAGCCCGTTTAAAAGCTCTGGAAACACCATATATTTT.

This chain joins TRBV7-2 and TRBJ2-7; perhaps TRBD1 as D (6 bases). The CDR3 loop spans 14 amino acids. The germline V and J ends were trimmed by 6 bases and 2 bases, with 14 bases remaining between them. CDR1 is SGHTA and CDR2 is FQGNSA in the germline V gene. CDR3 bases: TGTGCCAGCAGTCCCTACAGGGAAACCTACGAGCAGTACTTC. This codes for CASSPYRETYEQYF.

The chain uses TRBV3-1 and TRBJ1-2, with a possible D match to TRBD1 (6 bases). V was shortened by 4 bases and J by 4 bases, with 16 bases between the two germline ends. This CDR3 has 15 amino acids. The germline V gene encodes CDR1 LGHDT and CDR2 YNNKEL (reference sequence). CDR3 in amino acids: CASSLRTASFYGYTF. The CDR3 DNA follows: TGTGCCAGCAGCCTCCGGACAGCCAGCTTCTATGGCTACACCTTC.